The 9 T cell receptor beta chains in this list originate from one sample, sequenced in a study of Ad26.COV2.S vaccination and SARS-CoV-2 variants. Treatment in this sample: roughly 18 received Ad26.COV2.S at low or high dose, single or two shots; about 5 received placebo; per-sample allocation not given. The samples date from day 63 after the first vaccine or placebo injection. Sequenced by immunoSEQ multiplex PCR; TCRdb stores in-frame clones only, minus some. The sample lists over 450,000 clones; approximately 90% were seen once. The sequencing here drew on peripheral blood, taken in a trial of Ad26.COV2.S vaccine versus placebo. Receptor source: a person between 18 and 65 years old who received the Ad26.COV2.S COVID-19 vaccine or a placebo.

CDR3 coding DNA: TGTGCCAGCAGCAGCACAGGGGTGAACACCGGGGAGCTGTTTTTT. Amino acids: CASSSTGVNTGELFF. V usage is TRBV6-6 and J usage is TRBJ2-2, with 7 bases lining up with TRBD1. Trimming at V came to 6 bases and at J to 1 base, leaving 5 bases not matched to a gene. CDR1 MNHNY and CDR2 SVGAGI come from the germline V gene (reference sequence). There are 15 residues in the CDR3.

This clone was picked up a small number of times. The sample holds other DNA sequences that translate to the same CDR3. V usage is TRBV28 and J usage is TRBJ1-3; D remains ambiguous. The V and J ends lost 5 bases and 4 bases respectively, with 6 bases between them. Germline CDR1 and CDR2: MDHEN and SYDVKM. This CDR3 region has 12 residues. This CDR3 is CASSTPGNTIYF. The CDR3 bases are TGTGCCAGCAGTACGCCCGGAAACACCATATATTTT.

V is TRBV15 and J is TRBJ1-1, with 7 bases fitting TRBD1. CDR3 length: 14 amino acids. Trimming removed 0 bases from V and 4 bases from J; junction bases left unmatched: 2. Per germline, CDR1 LNHNV and CDR2 YYDKDF (reference sequence). The CDR3 here is CATSREGGGTEAFF. In nucleotides, the CDR3 is TGTGCCACCAGCAGAGAAGGGGGCGGCACTGAAGCTTTCTTT.

With respect to this clone: This specimen includes other DNA sequences encoding the same CDR3. This chain uses TRBV18 with TRBJ1-4, with unresolved D. Trimming stripped 4 bases from V and 0 bases from J, with 3 bases between. The CDR3 covers 13 residues. From germline, CDR1 is KGHSH and CDR2 LQKENI. CDR3 DNA: TGTGCCAGCTCACGGGCAACTAATGAAAAACTGTTTTTT. It is translated as CASSRATNEKLFF.

Here the CDR3 reads CASSEVSFDTGELFF. CDR3 sequence (DNA): TGTGCCAGCAGTGAAGTATCTTTCGACACCGGGGAGCTGTTTTTT. The chain couples TRBV6-1 to TRBJ2-2; no firm D call. V was pared by 1 base and J by 3 bases, with 9 bases between. CDR1 is MNHNS, CDR2 SASEGT, per germline. This CDR3 comprises 15 residues.

The sample holds one count of this clone. The chain links TRBV2 to TRBJ2-7; 9 positions agree with TRBD1. The CDR3 has 15 residues. CDR1 SNHLY and CDR2 FYNNEI come from the germline V gene. The J segment lost 6 bases and the V segment lost 0 bases, leaving 6 bases of the junction unmatched. CDR3 nucleotide sequence: TGTGCCAGCAGTGAAGCTAGGACAGGGGCGGGCGAGCAGTACTTC. Protein sequence: CASSEARTGAGEQYF.

As DNA, the CDR3 is TGCAGCGCCACGACAGGGATCCAAGAGACCCAGTACTTC. Amino acids: CSATTGIQETQYF. This chain uses TRBV29-1 with TRBJ2-5; 7 bases agree with TRBD1. CDR1 is SQVTM and CDR2 is ANQGSEA in the germline V gene. Trimming took 7 bases from V and 1 from J; bases not matched to a gene: 6. The CDR3 extends over 13 amino acids. The complete variable domain, with remaining parts taken from reference TRBV29-1 and TRBJ2-5, reads SAVISQKPSRDICQRGTSLTIQCQVDSQVTMMFWYRQQPGQSLTLIATANQGSEATYESGFVIDKFPISRPNLTFSTLTVSNMSPEDSSIYLCSATTGIQETQYFGPGTRLLVL.

The chain has TRBV9 and TRBJ2-7; 11 bases align to TRBD2. Germline V CDR1 and CDR2: SGDLS, YYNGEE. This CDR3 contains 16 residues. V trimming: 2 bases; J trimming: 2 bases; junction bases outside the gene matches: 6. Here the CDR3 reads CASSVGSGLAAYEQYF. The CDR3 region has the DNA TGTGCCAGCAGCGTGGGGTCGGGACTAGCGGCCTACGAGCAGTACTTC.

The table lists this clone with a count of one. The same CDR3 also results from other DNA sequences found in this sample. V usage is TRBV6-1 and J usage is TRBJ1-1; D is ambiguous. Germline loops: CDR1 MNHNS, CDR2 SASEGT. The ends were cut back, 3 bases at V and 1 base at J, with 6 bases in the middle. CDR3 length equals 13 residues. The CDR3 protein is CASSDLENTEAFF. The CDR3 nucleotides read TGTGCCAGCAGTGATCTGGAGAACACTGAAGCTTTCTTT.